This TCR beta chain was sequenced during a study of blood T cell repertoires in COVID-19. For the study at large: PBMCs, B-cell-depleted T cells, or T cells provided the cDNA or gDNA that made up the material.

Participant age was roughly 18 to 90 years, and participants resided in fewer than 30 US areas. Participants reported their clinical history, and cohort assignment relied on those reports. Two consecutive negative NP/OP PCR tests, clearance, or resolved symptoms defined Cohort 3 recovery. Germline CDR1 is SGHRS and CDR2 is YFSETQ. The CDR3 is 14 amino acids. V was pared by 4 bases and J by 5 bases, with 7 bases of the junction left unmatched. Profiling relied on immunoSEQ multiplex PCR, and the TCRdb table lists in-frame clones only, not all of them. The table includes some 320,000 clones, around 90% detected once. This clone was counted once.

The sequenced material came from PBMCs or T cells enriched from blood (not recorded which). This TCR came from a man aged 55 to 70 who had recovered from COVID-19. The rearrangement uses TRBV5-1 and TRBJ1-2, with 8 bases lining up with TRBD1. In nucleotides, the CDR3 is TGCGCCAGCAGCAGTACAGGGGGTGGTTATGGCTACACCTTC. Translating gives CASSSTGGGYGYTF.